A selection of T cell receptor beta chains follows, all from one sample in a study of blood T cell repertoires in COVID-19. The assay was immunoSEQ multiplex PCR, and TCRdb's table has in-frame clones only and misses some. The sample yields 300,000 to 350,000 clones, roughly 87% seen once. Sample: PBMCs or T cells enriched from blood (not recorded which). These receptors were collected from a woman aged 25 to 39 who had recovered from COVID-19. Each CDR3 is given with its conserved first and last residue. A D gene is named only where the DNA matches it firmly. Some rows mark clone size as missing; the rest say once, few, many or name a class of expanded clone.

size | J | V | D | CDR3 | DNA
- | TRBJ2-7 | TRBV7-8 | TRBD1 | CASSSRGRGSLYEQYF | TGTGCCAGCAGCTCGAGAGGCAGGGGGTCGCTCTACGAGCAGTACTTC
- | TRBJ2-3 | TRBV3-1/TRBV3-2 | - | CASSLQGTDTQYF | TGTGCCAGCAGCCTCCAGGGCACAGATACGCAGTATTTT
- | TRBJ1-1 | TRBV29-1 | TRBD1 | CSGGQGTTEAFF | TGCAGCGGCGGACAGGGGACCACTGAAGCTTTCTTT
- | TRBJ2-7 | TRBV6-5 | - | CASPSSYEQYF | TGTGCCAGTCCGAGCTCCTACGAGCAGTACTTC
- | TRBJ1-2 | TRBV19 | - | CASSKGVSGYTF | TGTGCCAGTAGTAAGGGGGTGTCCGGCTACACCTTC
- | TRBJ1-2 | TRBV30 | - | CAWSVPWTASYGYTF | TGTGCCTGGAGTGTACCCTGGACAGCAAGCTATGGCTACACCTTC
- | TRBJ2-3 | TRBV28 | - | CASSLQEFTDTQYF | TGTGCCAGCAGTCTTCAGGAATTCACAGATACGCAGTATTTT
- | TRBJ2-1 | TRBV20-1 | TRBD2 | CSASRRLAALNEQFF | TGCAGTGCTAGTCGCAGACTAGCGGCACTTAATGAGCAGTTCTTC
- | TRBJ1-1 | TRBV6-2/TRBV6-3 | - | CASSHLGDRYTEAFF | TGTGCCAGCAGCCACCTGGGCGACAGGTACACTGAAGCTTTCTTT
- | TRBJ2-1 | TRBV5-1 | TRBD2 | CASSLETAGVYEQFF | TGCGCCAGCAGCTTGGAAACAGCGGGGGTATATGAGCAGTTCTTC
once | TRBJ2-7 | TRBV4-1 | TRBD1 | CASSPGQYSYEQYF | TGCGCCAGCAGCCCGGGACAGTACTCCTACGAGCAGTACTTC
- | TRBJ2-1 | TRBV24-1 | TRBD1 | CATSDPGQGAMEQFF | TGTGCCACCAGTGATCCGGGACAGGGGGCTATGGAGCAGTTCTTC
- | TRBJ1-2 | TRBV5-4 | TRBD1 | CASSQGQGAGGYTF | TGTGCCAGCAGTCAGGGACAGGGGGCTGGCGGCTACACCTTC
- | TRBJ1-1 | TRBV12-3/TRBV12-4 | - | CASSDRTGEAFF | TGTGCCAGCAGTGACAGGACTGGTGAAGCTTTCTTT
- | TRBJ2-7 | TRBV4-3 | TRBD2 | CASSQDAGGSYEQYF | TGCGCCAGCAGCCAAGATGCGGGGGGTTCCTACGAGCAGTACTTC
few | TRBJ2-1 | TRBV19 | - | CASSIRGYEQFF | TGTGCCAGTAGTATCCGGGGATATGAGCAGTTCTTC
- | TRBJ2-7 | TRBV5-1 | TRBD2 | CASSPGGLGPGASYEQYF | TGCGCCAGCAGCCCTGGGGGACTAGGACCAGGGGCCTCCTACGAGCAGTACTTC
- | TRBJ2-7 | TRBV2 | TRBD1 | CASKTGGDHEQYF | TGTGCCAGCAAGACAGGGGGAGACCACGAGCAGTACTTC
- | TRBJ2-3 | TRBV7-2 | - | CASSLDSGFSTDTQYF | TGTGCCAGCAGCTTAGATTCGGGGTTTAGCACAGATACGCAGTATTTT
- | TRBJ1-2 | TRBV7-2 | TRBD1 | CASSLAGQGIYGYTF | TGTGCCAGCAGCTTAGCAGGACAGGGGATCTATGGCTACACCTTC
- | TRBJ2-7 | TRBV5-1 | TRBD2 | CASSLTSGGQYEQYF | TGCGCCAGCAGCTTGACTAGCGGGGGACAATACGAGCAGTACTTC
- | TRBJ1-5 | TRBV13 | TRBD1 | CASSLGDRAQPQHF | TGTGCCAGCAGCTTAGGCGACAGGGCTCAGCCCCAGCATTTT
- | TRBJ2-7 | TRBV28 | - | CASSLSGAHEQYF | TGTGCCAGCAGTTTATCAGGGGCCCACGAGCAGTACTTC
few | TRBJ1-1 | TRBV18 | - | CASSTLGHMNTEAFF | TGTGCCAGCTCCACACTGGGACATATGAACACTGAAGCTTTCTTT
- | TRBJ1-4 | TRBV18 | TRBD1 | CASTDRDREKLFF | TGTGCCAGCACAGACCGGGACAGGGAAAAACTGTTTTTT
- | TRBJ1-2 | TRBV5-4 | - | CASSLQGSPNYGYTF | TGTGCCAGCAGCTTGCAGGGATCCCCTAACTATGGCTACACCTTC
few | TRBJ2-5 | TRBV1 | - | CTSSQEVGLAVQTQYF | TGCACCAGCAGCCAAGAAGTAGGACTAGCGGTTCAGACCCAGTACTTC
- | TRBJ2-2 | TRBV28 | - | CASTAGPVNTGELFF | TGTGCCAGCACCGCAGGGCCTGTCAACACCGGGGAGCTGTTTTTT
- | TRBJ1-5 | TRBV7-2 | - | CASSLVVGPDQPQHF | TGTGCCAGCAGCTTAGTGGTGGGGCCTGATCAGCCCCAGCATTTT
few | TRBJ2-2 | TRBV10-3 | TRBD1 | CAIAGTTGGGGGELFF | TGTGCCATCGCGGGGACGACAGGGGGCGGTGGCGGGGAGCTGTTTTTT
- | TRBJ1-1 | TRBV7-8 | TRBD1 | CASSPPGTGNTEAFF | TGTGCCAGCAGCCCCCCCGGGACAGGGAACACTGAAGCTTTCTTT
once | TRBJ2-4 | TRBV7-2 | - | CASSPRAGGIKNIQYF | TGTGCCAGCAGCCCTCGAGCAGGGGGGATCAAAAACATTCAGTACTTC
- | TRBJ2-2 | TRBV2 | TRBD2 | CASSGAGRGTGELFF | TGTGCCAGCAGTGGGGCAGGGCGGGGGACCGGGGAGCTGTTTTTT
- | TRBJ2-5 | TRBV29-1 | TRBD1 | CSVAGTGVQETQYF | TGCAGCGTCGCGGGGACAGGGGTACAAGAGACCCAGTACTTC
- | TRBJ1-5 | TRBV21-1 | - | CASSDRGGPQHF | TGTGCCAGCAGCGACAGGGGGGGGCCCCAGCATTTT
once | TRBJ1-1 | TRBV10-3 | TRBD1 | CAISERAGGTNTEAFF | TGTGCCATCAGTGAAAGGGCAGGGGGGACGAACACTGAAGCTTTCTTT